These 23 T cell receptor beta chains came from one sample sequenced in a study of blood T cell repertoires in COVID-19. Repertoires were generated with immunoSEQ multiplex PCR, while TCRdb's copy carries only in-frame clones and drops some. The sample records 100,000 to 150,000 clones, about four fifths being singletons. Sequenced material: peripheral blood. All receptors come from a man aged 55 to 70 with active or convalescent COVID-19.

This rearrangement joins TRBV4-2 to TRBJ2-5, with a tentative D call TRBD2 (6 bases). The CDR3 runs 16 residues. Looked up from germline, CDR1 is LGHNA and CDR2 is YNFKEQ. V dropped 1 base and J dropped 5 bases, with 17 bases sitting between them. CDR3 DNA sequence: TGTGCCAGCAGCCAAGTGCCGACTTCGGGGGTGGAGACCCAGTACTTC. The encoded protein is CASSQVPTSGVETQYF.

This clone was observed once. The chain combines TRBV18 with TRBJ2-3; TRBD2 matches 7 bases. CDR3 length: 14 residues. Germline V gene sequence: CDR1 KGHSH, CDR2 LQKENI. With V trimmed by 3 bases and J by 3 bases, 3 bases remained unmatched. CDR3 sequence reads: CASSPREGTDTQYF. CDR3 coding DNA: TGTGCCAGCTCACCGAGGGAGGGGACAGATACGCAGTATTTT.

This rearrangement joins TRBV28 to TRBJ2-7; TRBD2 is a possible D gene (6 bases). CDR1 is MDHEN and CDR2 is SYDVKM in the germline V gene. Trimming stripped 5 bases from V and 2 bases from J, with 19 bases between. This CDR3 has 16 residues. The CDR3 DNA reads TGTGCCAGCAGTGCCCTTCGGGGTAGCGGAACCTACGAGCAGTACTTC. Protein sequence: CASSALRGSGTYEQYF.

The chain recombines TRBV30 with TRBJ2-3; 8 positions agree with TRBD2. Losses at the gene ends were 3 bases for V and 7 bases for J; bases not matched to a gene: 9. This CDR3 spans 14 amino acids. CDR1 and CDR2 from the germline V gene are GTSNPN and SVGIG (reference sequence). The CDR3 sequence is CAWRVAGLANTQYF. The CDR3 DNA reads TGTGCCTGGAGAGTAGCGGGGCTGGCGAATACGCAGTATTTT.

This chain links TRBV28 with TRBJ2-1; 8 bases match TRBD1. Trimming removed 5 bases from V and 6 bases from J; junction bases left unmatched: 6. CDR3 length equals 14 residues. Germline V CDR1 and CDR2: MDHEN, SYDVKM. The CDR3: CASSLGQGINEQFF. CDR3 in DNA: TGTGCCAGCAGTCTTGGACAGGGAATCAATGAGCAGTTCTTC.

The chain links TRBV5-1 to TRBJ1-6; 10 bases align to TRBD1. Germline CDR1 reads SGHRS; CDR2 reads YFSETQ. J was trimmed by 6 bases and V by 5 bases; bases with no gene match: 5. This CDR3 is 15 amino acids long. CDR3 amino acids: CASSKGTGVNSPLHF. The CDR3 DNA follows: TGCGCCAGCAGTAAAGGGACAGGGGTTAATTCACCCCTCCACTTT.

The V and J genes are TRBV7-8 and TRBJ2-5; TRBD2 agrees at 13 bases. The V segment lost 5 bases and the J segment 4 bases; nucleotides outside the gene matches: 10. CDR1 is SGHVS and CDR2 is FQNEAQ in the germline V gene. The CDR3 is made up of 17 amino acids. Here the CDR3 reads CASSVLAGGPSVETQYF. The DNA for the CDR3 is TGTGCCAGCAGCGTACTAGCGGGAGGGCCTTCGGTAGAGACCCAGTACTTC.

This clone has a single count. The chain combines TRBV20-1 with TRBJ2-7; D is ambiguous. This CDR3 contains 10 residues. The germline V gene encodes CDR1 DFQATT and CDR2 SNEGSKA (reference sequence). Between the trimmed V and J ends, which lost 3 bases and 6 bases, there was a span of 6 bases. CDR3: CSASFGEQYF. CDR3 nucleotides: TGCAGTGCTAGTTTCGGCGAGCAGTACTTC.

V usage is TRBV2 and J usage is TRBJ2-1; 11 nucleotides match TRBD2. With V trimmed by 8 bases and J by 9 bases, 12 bases remained unmatched. Germline V CDR1 and CDR2: SNHLY, FYNNEI. This CDR3 is 15 amino acids long. CDR3 nucleotide sequence: TGTGCCAGCCTTACTAGCGGGAGTGGATCGGGTGAGCAGTTCTTC. Translating it yields CASLTSGSGSGEQFF.

This chain joins TRBV5-1 and TRBJ2-5; TRBD1 aligns across 7 bases. Unmatched junction bases numbered 10, after V lost 4 bases and J lost 1 base. This CDR3 is 16 amino acids long. Germline CDR1 reads SGHRS; CDR2 reads YFSETQ. CDR3 region: CASSPGTGARQETQYF. The DNA of the CDR3 is TGCGCCAGCAGCCCAGGTACAGGGGCACGCCAAGAGACCCAGTACTTC.

The rearrangement links TRBV19 to TRBJ1-1; D perhaps matches TRBD1 (6 bases). Per the germline V gene, CDR1 is LNHDA and CDR2 is SQIVND (reference sequence). Trimming cost V 5 bases and J 3 bases, with 16 bases left between them. This CDR3 has 15 residues. CDR3 bases: TGTGCCAGTAGTCCACACAGGGCTGGTGACACTGAAGCTTTCTTT. Translation: CASSPHRAGDTEAFF.

The V call is TRBV29-1, the J call TRBJ2-1; TRBD2 matches 7 bases. Germline V gives CDR1 SQVTM, CDR2 ANQGSEA. J lost 2 bases, V lost 1 base, and 2 bases had no gene match. The CDR3 sequence is 14 residues long. CDR3 in amino acids: CSVEGRETYNEQFF. CDR3 DNA: TGCAGCGTTGAAGGGCGGGAGACCTACAATGAGCAGTTCTTC.

V usage is TRBV2 and J usage is TRBJ2-3; D unresolved. This CDR3 is built from 12 residues. V lost 4 bases, J lost 6 bases, and 8 bases lay in between. Germline V gene lookup returns CDR1 SNHLY and CDR2 FYNNEI. In DNA form, the CDR3 reads TGTGCCAGCAGTGTGGAGAGGGATACGCAGTATTTT. Its protein product is CASSVERDTQYF. Drawing the rest from reference TRBV2 and TRBJ2-3, the complete variable domain is EPEVTQTPSHQVTQMGQEVILRCVPISNHLYFYWYRQILGQKVEFLVSFYNNEISEKSEIFDDQFSVERPDGSNFTLKIRSTKLEDSAMYFCASSVERDTQYFGPGTRLTVL.

This clone was counted a single time. The rearrangement links TRBV28 to TRBJ1-5; TRBD1 agrees at 8 bases. Germline V gene lookup returns CDR1 MDHEN and CDR2 SYDVKM. The length of the CDR3 is 15 residues. V lost 9 bases to trimming and J lost 1 base; unmatched junction nucleotides: 8. The CDR3 here is CASTSDRASNQPQHF. DNA of the CDR3: TGTGCCAGTACATCGGACAGGGCGAGCAATCAGCCCCAGCATTTT.

The chain combines TRBV11-3 with TRBJ2-1; D not certain. The CDR3 is 13 residues long. V was shortened by 4 bases and J by 5 bases, with 9 bases between the two germline ends. The germline V gene encodes CDR1 SGHNT and CDR2 YENEEA. The CDR3 region is CASSSTYDNEQFF. DNA of the CDR3: TGTGCCAGCAGCTCGACTTATGACAATGAGCAGTTCTTC.

This sequence joins TRBV19 and TRBJ2-2; tentatively, D is TRBD2 (7 bases). V was cut by 9 bases and J by 6 bases, with 17 bases left in between. CDR1 is LNHDA, CDR2 SQIVND, per germline (reference sequence). The CDR3 has 14 amino acids. The CDR3 spells CASRVGGQAGELFF. DNA of the CDR3: TGTGCCAGCCGGGTGGGGGGGCAGGCCGGGGAGCTGTTTTTT.

This clone was recorded a few times. J is TRBJ1-6 and V is TRBV28, with a weak D call TRBD1 (5 bases). In germline, CDR1 is MDHEN, CDR2 SYDVKM. V lost 6 bases and J 7 bases, leaving 13 bases between the germline ends. The CDR3 runs 14 residues. CDR3 DNA: TGTGCCAGCAGCCCCGGGGGTCCGAATTCACCCCTCCACTTT. The encoded protein is CASSPGGPNSPLHF. Based on the CDR3 plus reference TRBV28 and TRBJ1-6, the full variable domain is DVKVTQSSRYLVKRTGEKVFLECVQDMDHENMFWYRQDPGLGLRLIYFSYDVKMKEKGDIPEGYSVSREKKERFSLILESASTNQTSMYLCASSPGGPNSPLHFGNGTRLTVT.

The chain links TRBV3-1 (or the pseudogene TRBV3-2) to TRBJ2-3; 8 bases fit TRBD2. V shed 3 bases and J 6 bases; nucleotides not matched to a gene: 5. The germline V gene encodes CDR1 LGHDT and CDR2 YNNKEL (reference sequence). The CDR3 sequence is 14 residues long. The CDR3 region has the DNA TGTGCCAGCAGCCACGGGACTAGGGGCGATACGCAGTATTTT. This codes for CASSHGTRGDTQYF.

This rearrangement joins TRBV11-2 to TRBJ1-5; 12 positions agree with TRBD1. Germline V gene lookup returns CDR1 SGHAT and CDR2 FQNNGV. V dropped 6 bases and J dropped 7; count of bases not matched to a gene: 7. The CDR3 has 15 residues. The CDR3 reads CASSGGTGGGQPQHF. CDR3 in DNA: TGTGCCAGCAGTGGCGGGACAGGGGGCGGGCAGCCCCAGCATTTT.

This chain connects TRBV24-1 to TRBJ2-6, with 8 bases lining up with TRBD2. The germline V gene encodes CDR1 KGHDR and CDR2 SFDVKD. CDR3 length: 17 amino acids. Unmatched junction bases numbered 12, after V lost 12 bases and J lost 0 bases. CDR3 sequence: CASGGSGLSSGANVLTF. The CDR3 DNA is TGTGCCTCGGGGGGGTCCGGGCTTAGCTCTGGGGCCAACGTCCTGACTTTC.

The J gene is TRBJ2-3, the V gene TRBV7-9, with D perhaps matching TRBD2 (7 bases). Trimming pared 5 bases from V and 0 bases from J, leaving 15 bases between. The CDR3 loop spans 16 amino acids. Per germline, CDR1 SEHNR and CDR2 FQNEAQ (reference sequence). Written as DNA, the CDR3 is TGTGCCAGCAGCCAGGGGAGGGGCAGTAGCACAGATACGCAGTATTTT. Translating gives CASSQGRGSSTDTQYF.

The V gene is TRBV11-2, the J gene TRBJ2-1; TRBD2 matches at 15 bases. With 0 bases clipped from V and 6 bases from J, the junction kept 6 bases outside the gene matches. The CDR3 has 18 amino acids. The V gene's germline CDR1 is SGHAT and CDR2 FQNNGV. This chain's CDR3 is CASSLEGLAGGLGNEQFF. The CDR3 DNA sequence: TGTGCCAGCAGCTTAGAGGGACTAGCGGGAGGCCTGGGCAATGAGCAGTTCTTC.

This chain links TRBV28 with TRBJ1-5; no definite D call. The ends were cut back, 8 bases at V and 2 bases at J, with 7 bases in the middle. Germline V gene lookup returns CDR1 MDHEN and CDR2 SYDVKM. This CDR3 spans 12 amino acids. CDR3 in amino acids: CASHSGNQPQHF. The CDR3, as DNA: TGTGCCAGCCATAGTGGCAATCAGCCCCAGCATTTT. Full variable domain (rest looked up from reference TRBV28 and TRBJ1-5): DVKVTQSSRYLVKRTGEKVFLECVQDMDHENMFWYRQDPGLGLRLIYFSYDVKMKEKGDIPEGYSVSREKKERFSLILESASTNQTSMYLCASHSGNQPQHFGDGTRLSIL.